Included here is one T cell receptor (beta chain) sequence, with context. This sample stems from a study of blood T cell repertoires in COVID-19. In the study overall: The study drew acute and convalescent COVID-19 samples from the United States, Italy and Spain.

In the authors' methods: Quantification of nucleated cells was approximated via reference gene primer amplification. The method was immunoSEQ multiplex PCR; TCRdb's version includes in-frame clones alone and lacks a portion of them. The DNA gave D and trimming, while V, J and clone size come from that table. Found here are over 150,000 clones, approximately 79% of them singletons; the top ten hold approximately 13%. CDR3 length equals 15 residues. The germline V gene encodes CDR1 MNHEY and CDR2 SVGAGI. V shed 3 bases and J shed 3 bases, with 14 bases lying between them. The gene calls are TRBV6-5 and TRBJ1-2; perhaps TRBD1 as D (5 bases). Material: peripheral blood. The sequence was collected from a woman in her fifties or sixties with acute or convalescent COVID-19. The CDR3 coding sequence is TGTGCCAGCAGTTATGGTGGGGCGGCCGACTATGGCTACACCTTC. Protein sequence: CASSYGGAADYGYTF.